This T cell receptor beta chain appears in the sequencing data of a study of T-cell reconstitution after alpha-beta-depleted transplantation in children. The TCRbeta library was prepared with unique molecular identifiers. In TCRdb, the PCR reads were re-called with MiXCR into one record per CDR3 protein. Among around 370,000 distinct CDR3 sequences, 10% were seen once, and the ten largest hold approximately 2.3%. Here the sequenced sample was PBMCs from the stem cell graft donor, taken from the stem cell graft. The clonotype originates from a human donor who donated a stem cell graft to a child with acute lymphoblastic leukemia.

The CDR3 coding sequence is TGTGCCAGCAGCCCGGTGGGACTAGCGGGAGGAGGCTCCTACAATGAGCAGTTCTTC. It codes for CASSPVGLAGGGSYNEQFF. The rearrangement uses TRBV7-8 and TRBJ2-1, with TRBD2 identical over 15 bases. Germline V lookup: CDR1 SGHVS, CDR2 FQNEAQ. V lost 5 bases, J lost 0 bases, and 8 bases stayed unmatched. The CDR3 extends over 19 amino acids.